These 20 T cell receptor beta chains were sequenced from one sample in a study of shared clonotypes between healthy human individuals. Profiled with immunoSEQ multiplex PCR; TCRdb holds only in-frame clones, not every one. The data contain about 1.1 million clones, more than 75% of them singletons. The sequencing input was memory CD4+ T cells from PBMCs. Subset defined: CD45RA-negative fraction. These receptor sequences come from a man between 18 and 29 years old in good health. Some clones in this sample may be carry-over from other donors' samples.

A note on this clone: Other DNA sequences from this sample encode an identical CDR3 as well. The chain uses TRBV9 and TRBJ2-2, with D perhaps matching TRBD1 (6 bases). The CDR3 covers 15 residues. Trimming took off 3 bases at V and 0 bases at J, with 9 bases between the two ends. Germline assignment: CDR1 SGDLS and CDR2 YYNGEE. The CDR3 sequence is CASSAGTTNTGELFF. CDR3 DNA: TGTGCCAGCAGCGCGGGGACAACGAACACCGGGGAGCTGTTTTTT. Together with reference TRBV9 and TRBJ2-2, the CDR3 gives the full variable domain: DSGVTQTPKHLITATGQRVTLRCSPRSGDLSVYWYQQSLDQGLQFLIQYYNGEERAKGNILERFSAQQFPDLHSELNLSSLELGDSALYFCASSAGTTNTGELFFGEGSRLTVL.

The V call is TRBV29-1, the J call TRBJ1-1; D remains ambiguous. Germline lookup yields CDR1 SQVTM and CDR2 ANQGSEA. Trimming shortened V by 7 bases and J by 0 bases, and 12 bases separated the two germline ends. CDR3 length: 13 amino acids. The CDR3 region has the DNA TGCAGCGCCGCCTGGCAACTGAACACTGAAGCTTTCTTT. This translates into CSAAWQLNTEAFF.

The gene calls are TRBV11-2 and TRBJ1-1; the match to TRBD1 covers 10 bases. The CDR3 totals 16 residues. The germline V gene encodes CDR1 SGHAT and CDR2 FQNNGV. Germline trimming cut 5 bases from V and 0 bases from J; bases unmatched to any gene: 6. The CDR3 coding sequence is TGTGCCAGCAGCCCAGGACAGGGGGAGGTGAACACTGAAGCTTTCTTT. Amino acid sequence: CASSPGQGEVNTEAFF.

This clone was seen more than once but under ten times. Other DNA sequences in this sample translate to the same CDR3. The chain has TRBV5-1 and TRBJ2-6, with D perhaps being TRBD1 or TRBD2 (6 bases each). CDR1 SGHRS and CDR2 YFSETQ come from the germline V gene. V lost 4 bases and J lost 4, with 15 bases in between. CDR3 length: 16 amino acids. This chain's CDR3 is CASSPRGDSGANVLTF. The CDR3 DNA sequence: TGCGCCAGCAGCCCAAGGGGGGACTCCGGGGCCAACGTCCTGACTTTC. Using reference TRBV5-1 and TRBJ2-6 for the parts outside the CDR3, the full variable domain is KAGVTQTPRYLIKTRGQQVTLSCSPISGHRSVSWYQQTPGQGLQFLFEYFSETQRNKGNFPGRFSGRQFSNSRSEMNVSTLELGDSALYLCASSPRGDSGANVLTFGAGSRLTVL.

The J gene is TRBJ2-3, the V gene TRBV4-3; 9 bases align to TRBD2. The trim removed 4 bases at V and 4 bases at J, leaving 12 bases unmatched. Germline V gives CDR1 LGHNA, CDR2 YSLEER. This CDR3 contains 17 residues. The CDR3 coding sequence is TGCGCCAGCAGCCGTTGGTCGGGAGCGGGAGGTCCAGATACGCAGTATTTT. It encodes CASSRWSGAGGPDTQYF.

V and J are TRBV18 and TRBJ2-7, with 7 bases that match TRBD2. This CDR3 has 14 residues. The junction had 4 bases not matched to a gene; V was cut back by 5 bases and J by 0 bases. The germline gives CDR1 KGHSH, CDR2 LQKENI. The CDR3 sequence: CASSGGGSSYEQYF. In DNA form, the CDR3 reads TGTGCCAGCTCAGGGGGGGGAAGCTCCTACGAGCAGTACTTC.

This chain uses TRBV2 with TRBJ1-2; D call uncertain. V lost 4 bases to trimming and J lost 6 bases, with 12 bases between them. This CDR3 region has 13 residues. Germline values: CDR1 SNHLY, CDR2 FYNNEI. CDR3 amino acids: CASSVRYGNGYTF. CDR3 nucleotides: TGTGCCAGCAGTGTGAGATACGGTAATGGCTACACCTTC.

The rearrangement joins TRBV6-5 to TRBJ2-3; perhaps TRBD2 as D (5 bases). In germline, CDR1 is MNHEY, CDR2 SVGAGI. The CDR3 spans 15 residues. The ends were cut back, 8 bases at V and 0 bases at J, with 15 bases in the middle. The CDR3 loop is CASAKRDPSTDTQYF. The CDR3 DNA reads TGTGCCAGCGCCAAACGGGATCCTAGCACAGATACGCAGTATTTT.

V gene TRBV28 combines with J gene TRBJ1-2, with 7 bases matching TRBD1. The CDR3 spans 14 residues. J was trimmed by 0 bases and V by 8 bases; bases with no gene match: 6. Germline V lookup: CDR1 MDHEN, CDR2 SYDVKM. CDR3 amino acids: CASGRDRANYGYTF. CDR3 DNA: TGTGCCAGCGGCCGGGACAGAGCTAACTATGGCTACACCTTC.

This clone was observed a single time. The J gene is TRBJ2-1, the V gene TRBV5-4; TRBD2 aligns across 10 bases. J was trimmed by 6 bases and V by 0 bases; bases with no gene match: 6. Germline V gene data show CDR1 as SGHNT and CDR2 as YYREEE (reference sequence). CDR3 length: 16 amino acids. The CDR3 coding sequence is TGTGCCAGCAGCTTGGGGACGAGCGGGAGGGGCAATGAGCAGTTCTTC. This translates into CASSLGTSGRGNEQFF.

CDR3 in DNA: TGCGCCAGCGGAAAGGCCGGGACTAGCGGGACCGGTGAGCAGTTCTTC. Protein sequence: CASGKAGTSGTGEQFF. V usage is TRBV5-1 and J usage is TRBJ2-1; 13 bases line up with TRBD2. The junction had 13 bases not matched to a gene; V was cut back by 7 bases and J by 9 bases. Germline V lookup: CDR1 SGHRS, CDR2 YFSETQ. CDR3 length: 16 residues.

This rearrangement joins TRBV10-3 to TRBJ2-3; D is perhaps TRBD1 (6 bases). The CDR3 runs 17 residues. V was trimmed by 5 bases and J by 1 base, leaving 19 bases between them. Germline V gene lookup returns CDR1 ENHRY and CDR2 SYGVKD. The CDR3 nucleotides read TGTGCCATCAGTTTAACCGGGGTCCCAGGGGGCACAGATACGCAGTATTTT. As protein: CAISLTGVPGGTDTQYF.

The rearrangement links TRBV5-1 to TRBJ2-5, with TRBD1 matching 7 bases. Germline trimming cut 3 bases from V and 4 bases from J; bases unmatched to any gene: 9. Germline V gene data show CDR1 as SGHRS and CDR2 as YFSETQ. CDR3 length: 15 residues. The CDR3 sequence: CASSWLQGSGETQYF. The CDR3 DNA is TGCGCCAGCAGCTGGTTACAGGGGTCGGGAGAGACCCAGTACTTC.

The chain has TRBV18 and TRBJ1-1; D uncertain. Germline V lookup: CDR1 KGHSH, CDR2 LQKENI. CDR3 size: 15 residues. The ends were cut back, 4 bases at V and 0 bases at J, with 12 bases in the middle. CDR3 in DNA: TGTGCCAGCTCACTTCTGGGAACGCTGAACACTGAAGCTTTCTTT. Translating gives CASSLLGTLNTEAFF.

The rearrangement joins TRBV4-3 to TRBJ2-3; weak D call: TRBD2 (6 bases). From germline, CDR1 is LGHNA and CDR2 YSLEER. V was cut by 0 bases and J by 7 bases, with 23 bases left in between. The CDR3 is 18 residues long. The chain's CDR3 is CASSQDVGGTLTPYTQYF. The CDR3 bases are TGCGCCAGCAGCCAAGACGTTGGGGGGACCTTGACTCCCTATACGCAGTATTTT.

V is TRBV27 and J is TRBJ2-1; a weak D match, TRBD1 (5 bases). Looked up from germline, CDR1 is MNHEY and CDR2 is SMNVEV (reference sequence). V was clipped by 7 bases and J by 4 bases, with 17 bases between them. CDR3 length equals 15 residues. This CDR3 reads CASTKDPRGYNEQFF. CDR3 DNA: TGTGCCAGCACGAAGGACCCTAGGGGATACAATGAGCAGTTCTTC.

The V gene is TRBV28, the J gene TRBJ2-2; D possibly corresponds to TRBD1 (6 bases). The CDR3 is made up of 15 amino acids. V shed 6 bases and J shed 6 bases, with 17 bases lying between them. Germline V lookup: CDR1 MDHEN, CDR2 SYDVKM. CDR3 sequence reads: CASRASRGYAGELFF. CDR3 coding DNA: TGTGCCAGCAGGGCCTCAAGGGGGTACGCCGGGGAGCTGTTTTTT.

This rearrangement joins TRBV5-1 to TRBJ2-1; D gene ambiguous. In germline, CDR1 is SGHRS, CDR2 YFSETQ. The germline V and J ends were trimmed by 0 bases and 4 bases, with 8 bases remaining between them. This CDR3 is 14 amino acids long. The CDR3 loop is CASSLEALYNEQFF. As DNA, the CDR3 is TGCGCCAGCAGCTTGGAGGCCCTTTACAATGAGCAGTTCTTC.

The chain recombines TRBV28 with TRBJ2-2, with 9 bases lining up with TRBD1. The CDR3 sequence is 16 residues long. V lost 2 bases, J lost 4 bases, and 5 bases stayed unmatched. The germline V gene encodes CDR1 MDHEN and CDR2 SYDVKM. For the CDR3, the DNA is TGTGCCAGCAGTTTACGGGGGACAGGGTTCACCGGGGAGCTGTTTTTT. It encodes CASSLRGTGFTGELFF. Full variable domain (outside the CDR3, taken from reference TRBV28 and TRBJ2-2): DVKVTQSSRYLVKRTGEKVFLECVQDMDHENMFWYRQDPGLGLRLIYFSYDVKMKEKGDIPEGYSVSREKKERFSLILESASTNQTSMYLCASSLRGTGFTGELFFGEGSRLTVL.

The chain recombines TRBV5-1 with TRBJ2-7, with D possibly matching TRBD2 (5 bases). The CDR3 extends over 14 amino acids. Between the trimmed V and J ends, which lost 5 bases and 0 bases, there was a span of 12 bases. Germline CDR1 is SGHRS and CDR2 is YFSETQ. The CDR3 sequence: CASSRWESSYEQYF. As DNA, the CDR3 is TGCGCCAGCAGTAGGTGGGAGAGCTCCTACGAGCAGTACTTC.